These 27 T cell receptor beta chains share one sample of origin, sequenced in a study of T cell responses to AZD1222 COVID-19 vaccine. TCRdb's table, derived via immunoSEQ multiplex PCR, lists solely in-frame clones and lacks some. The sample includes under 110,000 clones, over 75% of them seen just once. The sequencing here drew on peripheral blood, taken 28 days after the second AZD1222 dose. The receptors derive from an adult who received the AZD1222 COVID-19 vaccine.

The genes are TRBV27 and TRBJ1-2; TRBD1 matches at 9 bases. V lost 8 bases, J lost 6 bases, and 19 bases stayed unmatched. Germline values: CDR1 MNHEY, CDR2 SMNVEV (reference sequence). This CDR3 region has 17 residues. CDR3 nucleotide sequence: TGTGCCAGCGGCCCCCGGGACAGGGACTCAATTACCAATGGCTACACCTTC. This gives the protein CASGPRDRDSITNGYTF.

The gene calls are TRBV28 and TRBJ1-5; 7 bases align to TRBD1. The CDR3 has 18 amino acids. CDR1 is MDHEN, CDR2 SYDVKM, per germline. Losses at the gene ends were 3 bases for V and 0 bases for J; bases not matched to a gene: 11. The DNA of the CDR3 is TGTGCCAGCAGTTTGCCACCCCCGGACAGGTTTAGCAATCAGCCCCAGCATTTT. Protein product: CASSLPPPDRFSNQPQHF.

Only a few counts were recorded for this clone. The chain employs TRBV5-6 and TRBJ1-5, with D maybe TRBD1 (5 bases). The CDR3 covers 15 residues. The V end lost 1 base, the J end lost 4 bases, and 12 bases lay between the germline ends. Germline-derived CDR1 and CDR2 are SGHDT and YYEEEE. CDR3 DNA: TGTGCCAGCAGCTTGCAGGGTGTTTGGAATCAGCCCCAGCATTTT. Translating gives CASSLQGVWNQPQHF. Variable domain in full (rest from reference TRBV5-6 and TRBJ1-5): DAGVTQSPTHLIKTRGQQVTLRCSPKSGHDTVSWYQQALGQGPQFIFQYYEEEERQRGNFPDRFSGHQFPNYSSELNVNALLLGDSALYLCASSLQGVWNQPQHFGDGTRLSIL.

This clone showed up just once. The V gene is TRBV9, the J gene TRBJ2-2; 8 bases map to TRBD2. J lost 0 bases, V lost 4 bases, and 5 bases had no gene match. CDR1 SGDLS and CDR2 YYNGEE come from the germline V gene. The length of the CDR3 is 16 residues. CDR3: CASSIGTSSNTGELFF. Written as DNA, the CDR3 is TGTGCCAGCAGCATCGGGACTAGTTCGAACACCGGGGAGCTGTTTTTT. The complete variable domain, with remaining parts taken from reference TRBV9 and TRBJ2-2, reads DSGVTQTPKHLITATGQRVTLRCSPRSGDLSVYWYQQSLDQGLQFLIQYYNGEERAKGNILERFSAQQFPDLHSELNLSSLELGDSALYFCASSIGTSSNTGELFFGEGSRLTVL.

CDR3: CASSQEGGGYNEQFF. The CDR3 DNA sequence: TGCGCCAGCAGCCAAGAGGGAGGAGGGTACAATGAGCAGTTCTTC. The chain has TRBV4-3 and TRBJ2-1, with D possibly matching TRBD2 (6 bases). Germline lookup yields CDR1 LGHNA and CDR2 YSLEER. V gave up 0 bases and J gave up 4 bases, with 10 bases separating them. This CDR3 is 15 amino acids long.

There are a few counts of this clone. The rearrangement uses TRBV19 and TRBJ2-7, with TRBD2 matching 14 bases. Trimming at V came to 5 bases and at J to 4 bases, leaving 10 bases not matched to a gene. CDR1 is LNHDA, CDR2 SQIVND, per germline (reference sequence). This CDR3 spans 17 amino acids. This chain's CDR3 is CASSPGGLAGDTYEQYF. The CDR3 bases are TGTGCCAGTAGTCCCGGGGGACTAGCGGGGGACACTTACGAGCAGTACTTC. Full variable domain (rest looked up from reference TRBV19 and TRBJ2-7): DGGITQSPKYLFRKEGQNVTLSCEQNLNHDAMYWYRQDPGQGLRLIYYSQIVNDFQKGDIAEGYSVSREKKESFPLTVTSAQKNPTAFYLCASSPGGLAGDTYEQYFGPGTRLTVT.

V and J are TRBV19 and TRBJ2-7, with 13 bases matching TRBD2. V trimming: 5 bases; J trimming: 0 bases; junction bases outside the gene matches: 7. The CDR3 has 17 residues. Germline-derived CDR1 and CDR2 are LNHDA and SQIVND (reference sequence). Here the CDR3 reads CASSSRTSGSFSYEQYF. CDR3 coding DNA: TGTGCCAGTAGTTCCAGGACTAGCGGGAGTTTCTCCTACGAGCAGTACTTC.

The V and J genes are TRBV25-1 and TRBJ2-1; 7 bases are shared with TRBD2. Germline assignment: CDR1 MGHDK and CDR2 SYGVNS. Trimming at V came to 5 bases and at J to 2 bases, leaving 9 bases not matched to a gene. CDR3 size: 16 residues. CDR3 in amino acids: CASSIGVAGTYNEQFF. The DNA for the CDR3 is TGTGCCAGCAGTATCGGGGTAGCGGGTACCTACAATGAGCAGTTCTTC.

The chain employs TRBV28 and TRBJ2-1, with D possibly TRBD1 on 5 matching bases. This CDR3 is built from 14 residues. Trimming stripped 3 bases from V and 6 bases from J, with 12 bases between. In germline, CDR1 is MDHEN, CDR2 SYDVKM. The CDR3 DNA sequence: TGTGCCAGCAGTTTTCAGGGAAGGGGCAATGAGCAGTTCTTC. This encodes CASSFQGRGNEQFF.

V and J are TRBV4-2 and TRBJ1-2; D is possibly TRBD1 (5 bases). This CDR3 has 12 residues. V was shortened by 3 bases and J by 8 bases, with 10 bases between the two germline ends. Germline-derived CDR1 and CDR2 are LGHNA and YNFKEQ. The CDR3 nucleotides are TGTGCCAGCAGCCAGGACACGTGGGGCTACACCTTC. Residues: CASSQDTWGYTF.

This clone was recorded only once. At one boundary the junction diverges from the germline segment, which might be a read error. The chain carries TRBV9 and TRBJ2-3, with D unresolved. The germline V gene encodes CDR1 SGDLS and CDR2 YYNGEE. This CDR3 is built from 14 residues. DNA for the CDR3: TGTGCCAGCAGCGTAGGGGGAAACACAGATGCGCAGTATTTT. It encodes CASSVGGNTDAQYF.

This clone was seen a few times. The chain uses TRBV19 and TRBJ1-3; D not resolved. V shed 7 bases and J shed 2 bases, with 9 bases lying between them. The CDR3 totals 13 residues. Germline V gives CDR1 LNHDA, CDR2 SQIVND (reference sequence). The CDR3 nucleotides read TGTGCCAGTACGAAGGCAGCTGGAAACACCATATATTTT. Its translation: CASTKAAGNTIYF.

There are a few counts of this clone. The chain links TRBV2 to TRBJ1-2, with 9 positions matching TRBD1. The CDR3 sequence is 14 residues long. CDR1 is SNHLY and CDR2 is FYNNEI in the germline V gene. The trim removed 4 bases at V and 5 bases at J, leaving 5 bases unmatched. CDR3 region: CASSGDRDEYGYTF. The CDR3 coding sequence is TGTGCCAGCAGTGGGGACAGGGACGAATATGGCTACACCTTC.

The CDR3 coding sequence is TGTGCCAGCAGTTCCCAACAGGGGGCCACTCGGGAGCAGTACTTC. Translating it yields CASSSQQGATREQYF. This chain uses TRBV6-5 with TRBJ2-7; the match to TRBD1 covers 9 bases. Trimming at V came to 4 bases and at J to 7 bases, leaving 11 bases not matched to a gene. CDR1 and CDR2 (germline): MNHEY, SVGAGI. The CDR3 extends over 15 amino acids.

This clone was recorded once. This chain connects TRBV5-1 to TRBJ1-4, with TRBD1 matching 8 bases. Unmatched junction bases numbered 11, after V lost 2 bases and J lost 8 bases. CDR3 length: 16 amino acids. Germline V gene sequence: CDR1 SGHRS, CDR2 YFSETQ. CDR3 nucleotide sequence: TGCGCCAGCAGCTTTAGGCAGGGGGCAGTGGAAGAAAAACTGTTTTTT. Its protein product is CASSFRQGAVEEKLFF.

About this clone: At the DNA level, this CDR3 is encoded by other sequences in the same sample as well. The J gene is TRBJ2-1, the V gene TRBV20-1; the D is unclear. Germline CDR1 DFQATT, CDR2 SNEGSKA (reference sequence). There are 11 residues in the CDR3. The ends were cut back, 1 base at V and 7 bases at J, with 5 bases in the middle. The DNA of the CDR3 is TGCAGTGCTAGAGGAGGAAATGAGCAGTTCTTC. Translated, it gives CSARGGNEQFF.

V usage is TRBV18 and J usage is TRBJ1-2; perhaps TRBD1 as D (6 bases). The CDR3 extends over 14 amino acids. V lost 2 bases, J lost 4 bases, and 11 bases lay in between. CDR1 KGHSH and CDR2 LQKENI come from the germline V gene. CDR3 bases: TGTGCCAGCTCACCAAGTGGGACATCCTATGGCTACACCTTC. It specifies CASSPSGTSYGYTF.

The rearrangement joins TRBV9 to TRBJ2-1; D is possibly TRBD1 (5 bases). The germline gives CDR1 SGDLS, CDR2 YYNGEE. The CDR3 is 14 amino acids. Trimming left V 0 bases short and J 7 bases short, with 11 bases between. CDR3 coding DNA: TGTGCCAGCAGCGTAGAGGGGCAGGAAAATGAGCAGTTCTTC. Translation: CASSVEGQENEQFF.

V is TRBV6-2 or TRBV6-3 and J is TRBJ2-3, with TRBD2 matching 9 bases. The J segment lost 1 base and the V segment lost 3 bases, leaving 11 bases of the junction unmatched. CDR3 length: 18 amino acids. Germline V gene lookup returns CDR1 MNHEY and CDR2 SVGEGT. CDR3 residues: CASSYVRGRGGGTDTQYF. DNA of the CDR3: TGTGCCAGCAGTTATGTTCGCGGGCGGGGGGGCGGCACAGATACGCAGTATTTT.

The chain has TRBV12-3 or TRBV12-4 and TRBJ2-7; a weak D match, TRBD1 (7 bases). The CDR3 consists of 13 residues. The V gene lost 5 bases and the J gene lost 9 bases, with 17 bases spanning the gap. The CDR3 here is CASSQGGSGGQYF. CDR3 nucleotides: TGTGCCAGCAGTCAGGGGGGATCCGGGGGGCAGTACTTC.

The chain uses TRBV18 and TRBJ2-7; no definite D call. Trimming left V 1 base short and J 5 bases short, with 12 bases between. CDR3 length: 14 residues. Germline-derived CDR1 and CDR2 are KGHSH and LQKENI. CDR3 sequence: CASSPLRFGDEQYF. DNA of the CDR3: TGTGCCAGCTCACCACTCAGGTTCGGCGACGAGCAGTACTTC.

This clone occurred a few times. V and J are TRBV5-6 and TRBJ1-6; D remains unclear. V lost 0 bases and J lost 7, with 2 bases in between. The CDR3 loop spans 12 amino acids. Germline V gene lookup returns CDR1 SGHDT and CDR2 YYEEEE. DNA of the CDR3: TGTGCCAGCAGCTTGGCCAATTCACCCCTCCACTTT. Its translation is CASSLANSPLHF. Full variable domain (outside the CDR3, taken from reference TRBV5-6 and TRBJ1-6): DAGVTQSPTHLIKTRGQQVTLRCSPKSGHDTVSWYQQALGQGPQFIFQYYEEEERQRGNFPDRFSGHQFPNYSSELNVNALLLGDSALYLCASSLANSPLHFGNGTRLTVT.

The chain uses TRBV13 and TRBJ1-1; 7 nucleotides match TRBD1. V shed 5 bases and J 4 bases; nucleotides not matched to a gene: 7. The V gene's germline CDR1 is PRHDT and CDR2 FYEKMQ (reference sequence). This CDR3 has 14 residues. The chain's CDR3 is CASSRRGQGTEAFF. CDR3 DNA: TGTGCCAGCAGCCGAAGGGGGCAAGGCACTGAAGCTTTCTTT.

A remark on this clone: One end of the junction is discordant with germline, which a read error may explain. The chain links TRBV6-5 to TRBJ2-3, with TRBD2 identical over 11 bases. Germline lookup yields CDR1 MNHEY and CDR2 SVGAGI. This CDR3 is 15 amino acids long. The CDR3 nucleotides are TGTGCCAGCTGTTATAGCGGGGGGGATGCAGATACGCAGTATTTT. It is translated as CASCYSGGDADTQYF.

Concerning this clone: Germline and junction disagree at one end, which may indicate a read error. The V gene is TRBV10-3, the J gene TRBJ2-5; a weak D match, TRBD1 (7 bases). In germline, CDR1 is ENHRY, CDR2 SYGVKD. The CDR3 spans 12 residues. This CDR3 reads CAISETGEVSHF. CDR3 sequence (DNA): TGTGCCATCAGTGAGACAGGGGAGGTCTCGCACTTC.

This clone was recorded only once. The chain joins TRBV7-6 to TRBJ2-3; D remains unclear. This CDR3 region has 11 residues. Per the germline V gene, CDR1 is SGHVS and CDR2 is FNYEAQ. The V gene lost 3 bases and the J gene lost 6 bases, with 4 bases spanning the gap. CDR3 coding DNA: TGTGCCAGCAGCTTGGAGGATACGCAGTATTTT. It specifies CASSLEDTQYF.

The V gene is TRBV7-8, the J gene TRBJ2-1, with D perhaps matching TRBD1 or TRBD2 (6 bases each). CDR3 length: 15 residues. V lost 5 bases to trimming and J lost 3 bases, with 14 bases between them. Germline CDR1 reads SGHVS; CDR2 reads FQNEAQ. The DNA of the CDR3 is TGTGCCAGCAGCGGGGCCGGGGGCTTCTACAATGAGCAGTTCTTC. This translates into CASSGAGGFYNEQFF.